A single sample gave rise to the 8 T cell receptor beta chains below, sequenced in a study of beta chain features in type 1 diabetes. The sequenced template was cDNA made from the entire isolated RNA. Measured with immunoSEQ multiplex PCR; TCRdb has only the in-frame clones, and not every one. This repertoire shows some 150,000 clones, nearly 50% found once; its top ten account for over 0.4%. The sample comprised Tregs from blood. The receptors here all came from a young man in good health.

CDR3 DNA: TGCGCCAGCAGCCCAGAGAGGATGCGAGGGGGGGACACCGGGGAGCTGTTTTTT. It yields the protein CASSPERMRGGDTGELFF. The chain has TRBV5-1 and TRBJ2-2; a weak D match, TRBD2 (7 bases). This CDR3 contains 18 residues. V lost 4 bases to trimming and J lost 3 bases, with 22 bases between them. CDR1 is SGHRS, CDR2 YFSETQ, per germline.

This clone has just one count. This chain uses TRBV19 with TRBJ1-4; TRBD1 is a possible D gene (5 bases). The V end lost 7 bases, the J end lost 3 bases, and 9 bases lay between the germline ends. This CDR3 is 13 amino acids long. CDR1 LNHDA and CDR2 SQIVND come from the germline V gene (reference sequence). CDR3 DNA: TGTGCCAGTAACGGGGGAGCTAATGAAAAACTGTTTTTT. Translated, it gives CASNGGANEKLFF.

This clone was found a few times. The chain couples TRBV19 to TRBJ2-5, with D perhaps TRBD2 (5 bases). The J call is uncertain, as TRBJ2-7 better fits the DNA end. The germline V gene has CDR1 LNHDA and CDR2 SQIVND (reference sequence). The CDR3 runs to 14 residues. CDR3 sequence reads: CASRVLGAMGEQYF. The CDR3 bases are TGTGCCAGTAGAGTATTGGGAGCTATGGGCGAGCAGTACTTC.

The gene calls are TRBV6-5 and TRBJ2-3; 8 bases are shared with TRBD1. The ends lost 4 bases at V and 6 bases at J; junction bases unmatched: 12. The CDR3 loop spans 16 amino acids. Germline CDR1 is MNHEY and CDR2 is SVGAGI. The CDR3 DNA reads TGTGCCAGCAGTTCCCCTCTCGGCGACAGGGGCGATACGCAGTATTTT. Translating it yields CASSSPLGDRGDTQYF.

The J gene is TRBJ1-2, the V gene TRBV28; possibly TRBD1 for D (6 bases). Germline loops: CDR1 MDHEN, CDR2 SYDVKM. V lost 5 bases to trimming and J lost 6 bases, with 13 bases between them. This CDR3 contains 13 residues. CDR3 bases: TGTGCCAGCAGTACCCCAGGGGAGAATGGCTACACCTTC. This gives the protein CASSTPGENGYTF.

The chain combines TRBV4-3 with TRBJ1-5; no clear D gene. Germline V CDR1 and CDR2: LGHNA, YSLEER. The V and J ends lost 0 bases and 5 bases respectively, with 14 bases between them. The CDR3 covers 16 residues. The CDR3, as DNA: TGCGCCAGCAGCCAAGACGGGAGGGCACCCTATCAGCCCCAGCATTTT. Translation gives CASSQDGRAPYQPQHF.

This clone was detected a few times. This sequence joins TRBV4-3 and TRBJ2-1, with D possibly matching TRBD1 (7 bases). CDR3 length: 15 amino acids. Trimming pared 3 bases from V and 4 bases from J, leaving 13 bases between. CDR1 is LGHNA, CDR2 YSLEER, per germline. The CDR3, as DNA: TGCGCCAGCAGCCAGGGCAGGGGGGCGTACAATGAGCAGTTCTTC. Its translation: CASSQGRGAYNEQFF.

This chain uses TRBV28 with TRBJ1-5; 12 bases are shared with TRBD1. Germline V gene lookup returns CDR1 MDHEN and CDR2 SYDVKM. The V segment lost 3 bases and the J segment 6 bases; nucleotides outside the gene matches: 6. The length of the CDR3 is 16 residues. CDR3 nucleotides: TGTGCCAGCAGTTTGTATGGGACAGGGGGCGGTCAGCCCCAGCATTTT. It specifies CASSLYGTGGGQPQHF.